A selection of T cell receptor beta chains follows, all from one sample in a study of cytomegalovirus exposure and HLA in healthy donors. The protocol was immunoSEQ multiplex PCR, while the TCRdb copy is restricted to in-frame clones and leaves out a portion. The sample shows some 120,000 clones, just under 75% of them seen only once. Input material: PBMCs. Source of these receptors: a man aged 35 to 55 in good health and CMV-seropositive. Both conserved end residues are part of each CDR3. D genes are given only for firm matches. The listing skips clone size in some rows; elsewhere it reads once, few, many or a size class.

J gene | clone size | V gene | CDR3 length | D gene | CDR3 DNA | CDR3 protein
TRBJ1-1 | - | TRBV28 | 13 | - | TGTGCCAGCAGTCCCACACGGAACACTGAAGCTTTCTTT | CASSPTRNTEAFF
TRBJ2-7 | - | TRBV5-4 | 14 | - | TGTGCCAGCAGCGTGGGACAATCTACCTACGAGCAGTACTTC | CASSVGQSTYEQYF
TRBJ2-1 | - | TRBV5-1 | 15 | TRBD2 | TGCGCCAGCAGCTCCAACCGACTAGCGGGGGGGTTACAGTTCTTC | CASSSNRLAGGLQFF
TRBJ2-5 | - | TRBV10-3 | 16 | TRBD1 | TGTGCCATCAGTGATCTTTCCGGACAGGGACAAGAGACCCAGTACTTC | CAISDLSGQGQETQYF
TRBJ2-7 | once | TRBV9 | 17 | - | TGTGCCAGCAGCGTAGGGGACTCGAGGGGCCACCCCTACGAGCAGTACTTC | CASSVGDSRGHPYEQYF
TRBJ1-2 | - | TRBV6-1 | 11 | - | TGTGCCAGCAGTGAAGGGGCTGGCTACACCTTC | CASSEGAGYTF
TRBJ2-1 | - | TRBV29-1 | 14 | TRBD1 | TGCAGCGTTGAAAGGGACAGGGGGGCGAATGAGCAGTTCTTC | CSVERDRGANEQFF
TRBJ1-5 | - | TRBV7-9 | 13 | - | TGTGCCACGGCGGGACTCTCGAATCAGCCCCAGCATTTT | CATAGLSNQPQHF
TRBJ2-1 | - | TRBV25-1 | 16 | TRBD1 | TGTGCCAGCAGTCTCCGGACAGGTAGAACCTACAATGAGCAGTTCTTC | CASSLRTGRTYNEQFF
TRBJ2-7 | - | TRBV13 | 14 | TRBD1 | TGTGCCAGCAGCTTAGGGGACAGGGCTTCCGAGCAGTACTTC | CASSLGDRASEQYF
TRBJ1-5 | - | TRBV2 | 16 | TRBD1 | TGTGCCAGCAGTAGGCGACAGGGGGCAACGAATCAGCCCCAGCATTTT | CASSRRQGATNQPQHF
TRBJ1-3 | few | TRBV9 | 15 | - | TGTGCCAGCAGCGTAGGAGCTAGGCCTGGAAACACCATATATTTT | CASSVGARPGNTIYF
TRBJ1-5 | - | TRBV18 | 16 | TRBD1 | TGTGCCAGCTCAACACCCCAACAGGGGGCTGGACAGCCCCAGCATTTT | CASSTPQQGAGQPQHF
TRBJ2-1 | - | TRBV19 | 13 | TRBD1 | TGTGCCTCTTCGACAGGGAGCAGCAATGAGCAGTTCTTC | CASSTGSSNEQFF
TRBJ1-2 | - | TRBV5-4 | 15 | TRBD1 | TGTGCCAGCAGCTTGGAACCGGGACAGGTGCATGGCTACACCTTC | CASSLEPGQVHGYTF
TRBJ1-1 | - | TRBV2 | 13 | - | TGTGCCAGCAGTGGGACTTCTGGGACTGAAGCTTTCTTT | CASSGTSGTEAFF
TRBJ2-3 | - | TRBV7-2 | 17 | TRBD2 | TGTGCCAGCAGCTTACTCGGACTAGCGGGGAGTACAGATACGCAGTATTTT | CASSLLGLAGSTDTQYF
TRBJ2-3 | - | TRBV19 | 16 | - | TGTGCCAGTCGGCAGATAGGGGGGGCTAGCACAGATACGCAGTATTTT | CASRQIGGASTDTQYF
TRBJ2-1 | - | TRBV27 | 17 | - | TGTGCCAGCAGTTCCGGAAGCCGGAGCTACCTCTACAATGAGCAGTTCTTC | CASSSGSRSYLYNEQFF
TRBJ2-2 | - | TRBV5-1 | 15 | - | TGCGCCAGTACGGAGGGGAGTGGTTTCAGCGGGGAGCTGTTTTTT | CASTEGSGFSGELFF
TRBJ2-3 | - | TRBV5-1 | 16 | TRBD2 | TGCGCCAGCAGCTTGGGGGTAGCGGGGGGCACAGATACGCAGTATTTT | CASSLGVAGGTDTQYF
TRBJ2-5 | - | TRBV28 | 12 | - | TGTGCCAGCAGTTTAGATCGGGAGACCCAGTACTTC | CASSLDRETQYF
TRBJ2-3 | - | TRBV25-1 | 15 | TRBD2 | TGTGCCAGCAGTCCCGCGGGGGGAGGCACAGATACGCAGTATTTT | CASSPAGGGTDTQYF
TRBJ1-5 | - | TRBV29-1 | 12 | - | TGCAGCGTCGGGGAGGGCGTCCAGCCCCAGCATTTT | CSVGEGVQPQHF
TRBJ2-5 | once | TRBV30 | 15 | TRBD1 | TGTGCCTGGAGTGTGTCACAGGGGAAGCAAGAGACCCAGTACTTC | CAWSVSQGKQETQYF
TRBJ1-2 | few | TRBV10-2 | 12 | - | TGCGCCAGCAGTGGAGGGTTTGAGTCCTACACCTTC | CASSGGFESYTF
TRBJ1-1 | once | TRBV5-1 | 11 | - | TGCGCCAGCAGCTTGGGACAGACAGCTTTCTTT | CASSLGQTAFF